This T cell receptor (beta chain) originates from a study of T cells after yellow fever vaccination. Study-wide results and limits: Overall, a small share of clonotypes was seen in both CD4 and CD8 compartments. Any FACS-sorted repertoire could hold abundant clonotypes that contaminate it from the bulk population. In post-booster samples, most primary-vaccination clones reappeared (roughly 96% CD4, 88% CD8).

On this clonotype: Its antigen remains unknown.

Making TCR cDNA involved 5'RACE template switching, which added UMIs and a universal primer site. TCRdb reanalysed the 5' RACE reads using MiXCR and keeps one entry per CDR3 protein. The table has 200,000 to 300,000 distinct CDR3 sequences, 10% to 15% seen once. The CDR3 covers 14 residues. Germline CDR1 is SEHNR and CDR2 is FQNEAQ (reference sequence). The V and J ends lost 5 bases and 2 bases respectively, with 10 bases between them. The rearrangement joins TRBV7-9 to TRBJ2-1, with D perhaps matching TRBD1 or TRBD2 (5 bases each). The source material was CD4+ T cells sorted from PBMCs, sampled 45 days after the yellow fever booster vaccination. This TCR derives from a man younger than 45 who received the YFV17D yellow fever vaccine. CDR3 coding DNA: TGTGCCAGCAGCCCGATGGGGGCCTACAATGAGCAGTTCTTC. Protein product: CASSPMGAYNEQFF.